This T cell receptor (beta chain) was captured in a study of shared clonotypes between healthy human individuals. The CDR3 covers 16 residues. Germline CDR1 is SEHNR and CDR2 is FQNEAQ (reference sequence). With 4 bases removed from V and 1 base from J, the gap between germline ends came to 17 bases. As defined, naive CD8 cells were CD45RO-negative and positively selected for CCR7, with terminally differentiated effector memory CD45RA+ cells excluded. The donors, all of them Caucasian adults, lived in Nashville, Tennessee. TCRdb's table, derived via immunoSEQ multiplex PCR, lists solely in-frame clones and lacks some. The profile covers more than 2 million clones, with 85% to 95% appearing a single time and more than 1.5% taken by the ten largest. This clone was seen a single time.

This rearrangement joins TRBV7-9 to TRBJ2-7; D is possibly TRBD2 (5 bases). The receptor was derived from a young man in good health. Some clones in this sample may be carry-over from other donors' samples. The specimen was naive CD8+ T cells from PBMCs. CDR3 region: CASSSPGRRGSYEQYF. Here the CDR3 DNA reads TGTGCCAGCAGCTCCCCCGGACGGCGAGGGTCCTACGAGCAGTACTTC.